One and the same sample provided the 10 T cell receptor beta chains below, sequenced in a study of vaccination and CD4 T cells after COVID-19. Sample treatment: approximately 9-day PBMC culture with coronavirus spike peptide pools or control peptides (ViraFEST assay). The Oncomine TCR Beta short-read assay was applied to DNA of cultured CD4+ T cells. MiXCR, applied by TCRdb to the PCR reads, yields one record per CDR3 protein. The table has about 4,000 distinct CDR3 sequences, roughly 15% seen once; the top ten hold around 19%. Antigens for these TCRs are unknown. The source material was CD4+ T cells from blood, cultured in vitro. Source of these receptors: a human donor who had recovered from COVID-19.

CDR3 loop: CASSLGDRGPYNEQFF. The DNA for the CDR3 is TGTGCCAGCAGCTTGGGGGACAGGGGACCCTACAATGAGCAGTTCTTC. The chain combines TRBV5-6 with TRBJ2-1; 10 nucleotides match TRBD1. The CDR3 is made up of 16 amino acids. J was trimmed by 2 bases and V by 0 bases; bases with no gene match: 2. Germline V gene data show CDR1 as SGHDT and CDR2 as YYEEEE.

The V and J genes are TRBV2 and TRBJ2-7; D is possibly TRBD1 (6 bases). There are 13 residues in the CDR3. Germline loops: CDR1 SNHLY, CDR2 FYNNEI. Between the trimmed V and J ends, which lost 6 bases and 7 bases, there was a span of 16 bases. The CDR3 loop reads CASSRTAQGEQYF. CDR3 DNA: TGTGCCAGCAGCAGGACAGCCCAAGGGGAGCAGTACTTC.

The chain is built from TRBV12-3 or TRBV12-4 and TRBJ1-6; D call uncertain. V lost 3 bases and J 6 bases, leaving 9 bases between the germline ends. The CDR3 is made up of 14 amino acids. The CDR3 protein is CASSLFSANSPLHF. Written as DNA, the CDR3 is TGTGCCAGCAGTTTGTTCTCGGCTAATTCACCCCTCCACTTT.

This clonotype was observed a few times. This rearrangement joins TRBV30 to TRBJ2-7, with 9 bases identical to TRBD1. The CDR3 has 14 amino acids. Germline V CDR1 and CDR2: GTSNPN, SVGIG (reference sequence). J gave up 3 bases and V 1 base, and 4 bases lay outside the gene matches. The CDR3 reads CAWSAGQGYYEQYF. The CDR3, as DNA: TGTGCCTGGAGTGCGGGACAGGGTTACTACGAGCAGTACTTC.

The chain uses TRBV5-1 and TRBJ2-7, with D perhaps matching TRBD2 (6 bases). This CDR3 has 11 residues. Germline-derived CDR1 and CDR2 are SGHRS and YFSETQ. The ends were cut back, 4 bases at V and 7 bases at J, with 9 bases in the middle. The CDR3, as DNA: TGCGCCAGCAGCCCGGGGAGGGAGCAGTACTTC. Translated, it gives CASSPGREQYF.

In its sample, this clonotype was seen a few times. The rearrangement links TRBV23-1 to TRBJ1-3; D not certain. TRBV23-1 is designated an ORF whose function remains uncertain. The CDR3 consists of 10 residues. Between the trimmed V and J ends, which lost 2 bases and 11 bases, there was a span of 4 bases. The CDR3 sequence: CASSQASIYF. CDR3 in DNA: TGCGCCAGCAGTCAAGCCTCCATATATTTT.

J is TRBJ2-2 and V is TRBV6-4; D is unclear. The CDR3 is made up of 10 amino acids. The V end lost 9 bases, the J end lost 5 bases, and 4 bases lay between the germline ends. The germline V gene encodes CDR1 MRHNA and CDR2 SNTAGT. The CDR3 coding sequence is TGTGCCAGTAAAACCGGGGAGCTGTTTTTT. Its translation: CASKTGELFF.

By its share, this clonotype is medium-sized. The gene calls are TRBV6-2 or TRBV6-3 and TRBJ1-1, with TRBD1 matching 10 bases. The CDR3 runs to 13 residues. With 10 bases clipped from V and 5 bases from J, the junction kept 7 bases outside the gene matches. The germline CDR1 and CDR2 sequences are MNHEY and SVGEGT. The CDR3 DNA reads as TGTGCCATCCAGGACAGGGGGGGAACTGAAGCTTTCTTT. It encodes CAIQDRGGTEAFF.

The CDR3 region is CASSYTGSGSGNTIYF. The DNA of the CDR3 is TGCGCCAGCAGCTATACAGGGTCCGGCTCTGGAAACACCATATATTTT. The chain carries TRBV5-1 and TRBJ1-3; a weak D match, TRBD1 (6 bases). Germline loops: CDR1 SGHRS, CDR2 YFSETQ. The V end was cut by 3 bases, the J end by 0 bases, with 13 bases between. The CDR3 runs 16 residues.

Note on this clonotype: A read error is possible here, since a much larger clone lies one base away. The chain is built from TRBV11-2 and TRBJ2-7; possible D gene TRBD2, 6 bases. In germline, CDR1 is SGHAT, CDR2 FQNNGV. Trimming pared 0 bases from V and 0 bases from J, leaving 9 bases between. This CDR3 comprises 15 residues. The CDR3 DNA is TGTGCCAGCAGCTTAGAAACTAGCAGCTCCTACGAGCAGTACTTC. This codes for CASSLETSSSYEQYF.